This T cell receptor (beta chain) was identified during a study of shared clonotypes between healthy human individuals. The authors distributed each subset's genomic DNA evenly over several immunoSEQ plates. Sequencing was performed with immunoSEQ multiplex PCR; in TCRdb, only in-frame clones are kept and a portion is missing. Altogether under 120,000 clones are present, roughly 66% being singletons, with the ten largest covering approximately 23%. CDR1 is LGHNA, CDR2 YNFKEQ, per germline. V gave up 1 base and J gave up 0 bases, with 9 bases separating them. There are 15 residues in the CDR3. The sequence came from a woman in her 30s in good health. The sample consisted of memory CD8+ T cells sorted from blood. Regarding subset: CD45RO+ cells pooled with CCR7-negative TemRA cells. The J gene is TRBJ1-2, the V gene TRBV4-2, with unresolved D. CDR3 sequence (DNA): TGTGCCAGCAGCCAAGTTAGCGTCACTAACTATGGCTACACCTTC. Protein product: CASSQVSVTNYGYTF.